This TCR beta chain was sequenced during a study of blood T cell repertoires in COVID-19. About the study: Sites across the United States, Italy and Spain contributed samples from acute and convalescent COVID-19. T cells, B-cell-depleted T cells, or PBMCs provided the cDNA or gDNA that served as material.

Per the original data handling: Reference gene primer amplification gave nucleated cell count estimates. The method was immunoSEQ multiplex PCR; TCRdb's version includes in-frame clones alone and lacks a portion of them. V, J and clone size are those of that table, while D and trimming were read from the DNA. The sample includes 90,000 to 120,000 clones, about 93% of them seen just once. Germline loops: CDR1 MDHEN, CDR2 SYDVKM. CDR3 length: 12 residues. The germline V and J ends were trimmed by 5 bases and 3 bases, with 8 bases remaining between them. Sequenced input: peripheral blood. The TCR sequence derives from a woman between 25 and 40 years old with acute or convalescent COVID-19. The genes are TRBV28 and TRBJ2-7, with a possible D match to TRBD1 (5 bases). As DNA, the CDR3 is TGTGCCAGCAGTCTGACAGTCTACGAGCAGTACTTC. It specifies CASSLTVYEQYF.